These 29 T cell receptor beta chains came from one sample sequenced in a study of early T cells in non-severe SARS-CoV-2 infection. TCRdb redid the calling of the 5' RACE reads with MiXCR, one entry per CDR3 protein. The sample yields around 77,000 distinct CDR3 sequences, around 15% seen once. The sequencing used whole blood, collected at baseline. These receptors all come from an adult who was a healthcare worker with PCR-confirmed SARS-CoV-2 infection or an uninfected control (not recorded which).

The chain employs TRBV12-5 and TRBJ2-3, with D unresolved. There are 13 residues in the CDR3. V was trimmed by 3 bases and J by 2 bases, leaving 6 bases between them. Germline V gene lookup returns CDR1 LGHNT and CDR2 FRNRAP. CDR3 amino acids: CASGFGNTDTQYF. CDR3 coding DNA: TGTGCTAGTGGTTTTGGTAACACAGATACGCAGTATTTT.

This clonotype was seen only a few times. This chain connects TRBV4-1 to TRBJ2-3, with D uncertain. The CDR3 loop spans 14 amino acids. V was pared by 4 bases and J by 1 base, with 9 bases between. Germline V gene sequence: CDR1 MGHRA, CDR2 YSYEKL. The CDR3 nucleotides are TGCGCCAGCAGCCCCCCTACGGGCACAGATACGCAGTATTTT. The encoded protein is CASSPPTGTDTQYF.

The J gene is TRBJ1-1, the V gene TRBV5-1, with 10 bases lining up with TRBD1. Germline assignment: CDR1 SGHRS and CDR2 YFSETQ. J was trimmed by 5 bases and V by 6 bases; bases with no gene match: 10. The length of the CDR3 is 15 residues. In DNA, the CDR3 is TGCGCCAGCACCCTGACAGGGGGCGTTTTGACTGAAGCTTTCTTT. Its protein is CASTLTGGVLTEAFF.

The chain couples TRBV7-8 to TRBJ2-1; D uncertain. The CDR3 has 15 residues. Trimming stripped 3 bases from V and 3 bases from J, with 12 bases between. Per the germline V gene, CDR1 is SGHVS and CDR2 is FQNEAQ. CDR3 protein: CASSFPPASYNEQFF. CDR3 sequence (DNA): TGTGCCAGCAGCTTTCCCCCTGCGAGCTACAATGAGCAGTTCTTC.

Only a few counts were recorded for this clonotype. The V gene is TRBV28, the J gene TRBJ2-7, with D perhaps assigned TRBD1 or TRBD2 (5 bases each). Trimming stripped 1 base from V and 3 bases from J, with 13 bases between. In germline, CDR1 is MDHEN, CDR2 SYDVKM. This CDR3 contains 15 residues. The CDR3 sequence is CASSLLSRDGYEQYF. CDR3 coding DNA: TGTGCCAGCAGTTTATTGAGCAGGGACGGCTACGAGCAGTACTTC.

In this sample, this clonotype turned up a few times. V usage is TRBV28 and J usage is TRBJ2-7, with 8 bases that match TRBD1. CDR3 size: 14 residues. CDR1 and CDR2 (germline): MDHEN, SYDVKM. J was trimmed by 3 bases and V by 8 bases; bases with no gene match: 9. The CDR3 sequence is CASGGMDRVYEQYF. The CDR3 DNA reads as TGTGCCAGCGGGGGGATGGACAGGGTCTACGAGCAGTACTTC.

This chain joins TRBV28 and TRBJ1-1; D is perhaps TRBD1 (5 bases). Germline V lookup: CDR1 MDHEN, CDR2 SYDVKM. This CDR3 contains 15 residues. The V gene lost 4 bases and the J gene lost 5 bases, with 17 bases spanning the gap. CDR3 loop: CASSSPGAPGTEAFF. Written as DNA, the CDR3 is TGTGCCAGCAGTTCCCCCGGGGCACCCGGGACTGAAGCTTTCTTT.

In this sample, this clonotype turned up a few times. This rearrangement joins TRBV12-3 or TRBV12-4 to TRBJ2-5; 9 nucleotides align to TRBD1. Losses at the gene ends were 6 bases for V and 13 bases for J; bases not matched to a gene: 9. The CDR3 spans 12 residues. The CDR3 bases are TGTGCCAGCAGCCCCCCGGGGACAGGGCTGTACTTC. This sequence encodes CASSPPGTGLYF.

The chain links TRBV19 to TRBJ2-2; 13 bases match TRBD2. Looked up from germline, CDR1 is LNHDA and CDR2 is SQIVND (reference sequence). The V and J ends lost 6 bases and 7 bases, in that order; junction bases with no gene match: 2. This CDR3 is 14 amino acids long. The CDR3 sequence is CASRRLAGGGELFF. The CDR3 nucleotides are TGTGCCAGTAGGCGACTAGCGGGAGGCGGGGAGCTGTTTTTT.

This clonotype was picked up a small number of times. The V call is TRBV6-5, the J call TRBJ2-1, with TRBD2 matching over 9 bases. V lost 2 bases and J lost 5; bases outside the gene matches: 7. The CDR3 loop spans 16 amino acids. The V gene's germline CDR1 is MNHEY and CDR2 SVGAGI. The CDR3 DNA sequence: TGTGCCAGCAGTTACAGTTCTAGCGGGACCCACAATGAGCAGTTCTTC. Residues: CASSYSSSGTHNEQFF.

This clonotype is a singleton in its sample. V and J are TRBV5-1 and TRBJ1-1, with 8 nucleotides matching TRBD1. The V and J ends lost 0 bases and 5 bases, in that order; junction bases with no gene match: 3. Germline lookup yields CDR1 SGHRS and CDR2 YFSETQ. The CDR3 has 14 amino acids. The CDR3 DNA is TGCGCCAGCAGCTTGGGGACAGGGCCTACTGAAGCTTTCTTT. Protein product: CASSLGTGPTEAFF.

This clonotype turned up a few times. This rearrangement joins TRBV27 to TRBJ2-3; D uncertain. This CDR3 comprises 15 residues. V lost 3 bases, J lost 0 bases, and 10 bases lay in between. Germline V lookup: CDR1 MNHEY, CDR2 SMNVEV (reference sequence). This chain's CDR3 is CASSLLGWSTDTQYF. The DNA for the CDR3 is TGTGCCAGCAGTTTGTTAGGATGGAGCACAGATACGCAGTATTTT.

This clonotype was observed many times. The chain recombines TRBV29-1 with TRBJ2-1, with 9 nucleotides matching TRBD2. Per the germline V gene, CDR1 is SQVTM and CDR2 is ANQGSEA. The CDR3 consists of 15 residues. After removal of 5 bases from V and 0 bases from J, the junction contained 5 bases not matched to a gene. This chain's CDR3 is CSVTSGRTSYNEQFF. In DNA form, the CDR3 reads TGCAGCGTTACCAGCGGGAGGACCTCCTACAATGAGCAGTTCTTC.

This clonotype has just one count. CDR3 sequence reads: CASNPTGTGNTGELFF. CDR3 coding DNA: TGCGCCAGCAACCCGACGGGGACAGGGAACACCGGGGAGCTGTTTTTT. V is TRBV5-1 and J is TRBJ2-2; 8 bases line up with TRBD1. V gave up 6 bases and J gave up 1 base; unmatched junction bases: 8. CDR1 and CDR2 (germline): SGHRS, YFSETQ. The CDR3 sequence is 16 residues long.

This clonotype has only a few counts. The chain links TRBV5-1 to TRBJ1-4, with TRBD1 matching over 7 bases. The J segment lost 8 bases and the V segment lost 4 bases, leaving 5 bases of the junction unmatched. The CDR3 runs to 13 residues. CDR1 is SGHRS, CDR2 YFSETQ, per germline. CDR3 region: CASSRTRGEKLFF. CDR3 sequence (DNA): TGCGCCAGCAGCAGGACCAGGGGGGAAAAACTGTTTTTT.

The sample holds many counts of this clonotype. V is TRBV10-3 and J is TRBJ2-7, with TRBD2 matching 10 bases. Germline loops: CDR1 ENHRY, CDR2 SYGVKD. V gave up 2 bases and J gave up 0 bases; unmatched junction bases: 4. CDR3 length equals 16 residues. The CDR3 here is CAISETSGTSSYEQYF. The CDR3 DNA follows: TGTGCCATCAGTGAGACTAGCGGGACAAGCTCCTACGAGCAGTACTTC.

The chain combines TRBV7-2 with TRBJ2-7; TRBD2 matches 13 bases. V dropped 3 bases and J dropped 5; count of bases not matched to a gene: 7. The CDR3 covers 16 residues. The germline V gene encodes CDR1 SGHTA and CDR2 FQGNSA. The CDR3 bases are TGTGCCAGCAGCTTTCCGACTAGCGGGGGGATGGACGAGCAGTACTTC. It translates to CASSFPTSGGMDEQYF.

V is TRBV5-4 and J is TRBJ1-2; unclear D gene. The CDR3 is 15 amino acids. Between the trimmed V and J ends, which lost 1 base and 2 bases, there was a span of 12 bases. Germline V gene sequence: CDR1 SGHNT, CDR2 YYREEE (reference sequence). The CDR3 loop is CASSLMGVGNYGYTF. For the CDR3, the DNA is TGTGCCAGCAGCTTGATGGGAGTAGGAAACTATGGCTACACCTTC.

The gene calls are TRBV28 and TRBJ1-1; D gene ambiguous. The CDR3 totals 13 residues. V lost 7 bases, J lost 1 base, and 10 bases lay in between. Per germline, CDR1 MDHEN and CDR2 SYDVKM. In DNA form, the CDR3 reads TGTGCCAGCAATCCGGGTAGGAACACTGAAGCTTTCTTT. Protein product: CASNPGRNTEAFF.

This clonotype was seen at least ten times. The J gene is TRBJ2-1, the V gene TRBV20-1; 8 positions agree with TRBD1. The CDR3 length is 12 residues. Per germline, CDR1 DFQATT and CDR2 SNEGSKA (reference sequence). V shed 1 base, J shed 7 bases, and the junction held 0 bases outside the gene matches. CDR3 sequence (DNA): TGCAGTGCTAGAGGGACAGGGAATGAGCAGTTCTTC. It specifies CSARGTGNEQFF.

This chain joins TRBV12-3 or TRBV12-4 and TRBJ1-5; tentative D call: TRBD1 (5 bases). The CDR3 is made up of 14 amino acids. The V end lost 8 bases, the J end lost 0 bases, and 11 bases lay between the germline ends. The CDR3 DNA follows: TGTGCCAGCTCCACGGGGGTTAGCAATCAGCCCCAGCATTTT. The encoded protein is CASSTGVSNQPQHF.

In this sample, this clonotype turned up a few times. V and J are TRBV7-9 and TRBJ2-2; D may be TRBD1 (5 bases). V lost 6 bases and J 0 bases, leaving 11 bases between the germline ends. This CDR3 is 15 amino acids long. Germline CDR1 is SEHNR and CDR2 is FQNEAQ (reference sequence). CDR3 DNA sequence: TGTGCCAGCAGTTCCCAGGGAACGAACACCGGGGAGCTGTTTTTT. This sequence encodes CASSSQGTNTGELFF. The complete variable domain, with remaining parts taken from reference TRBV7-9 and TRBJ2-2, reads DTGVSQNPRHKITKRGQNVTFRCDPISEHNRLYWYRQTLGQGPEFLTYFQNEAQLEKSRLLSDRFSAERPKGSFSTLEIQRTEQGDSAMYLCASSSQGTNTGELFFGEGSRLTVL.

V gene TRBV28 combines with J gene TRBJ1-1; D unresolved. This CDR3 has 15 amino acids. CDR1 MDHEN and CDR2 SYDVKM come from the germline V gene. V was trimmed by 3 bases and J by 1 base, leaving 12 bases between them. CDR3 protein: CASSFLGSGNTEAFF. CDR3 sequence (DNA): TGTGCCAGCAGTTTTTTAGGGTCGGGGAACACTGAAGCTTTCTTT.

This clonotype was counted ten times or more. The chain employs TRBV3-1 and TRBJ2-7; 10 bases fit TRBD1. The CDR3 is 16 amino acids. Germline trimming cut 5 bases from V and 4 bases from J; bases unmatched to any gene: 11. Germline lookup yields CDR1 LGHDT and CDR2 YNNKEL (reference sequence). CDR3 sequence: CASSATTGGGSYEQYF. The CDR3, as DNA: TGTGCCAGCAGCGCCACGACAGGGGGCGGTTCATACGAGCAGTACTTC.

This chain's CDR3 is CASRGTGAYEQYF. The CDR3 coding sequence is TGTGCCAGCAGAGGGACAGGAGCCTACGAGCAGTACTTC. The chain combines TRBV6-5 with TRBJ2-7, with 8 bases matching TRBD1. CDR3 length equals 13 residues. Germline CDR1 reads MNHEY; CDR2 reads SVGAGI. Germline trimming cut 6 bases from V and 2 bases from J; bases unmatched to any gene: 3.

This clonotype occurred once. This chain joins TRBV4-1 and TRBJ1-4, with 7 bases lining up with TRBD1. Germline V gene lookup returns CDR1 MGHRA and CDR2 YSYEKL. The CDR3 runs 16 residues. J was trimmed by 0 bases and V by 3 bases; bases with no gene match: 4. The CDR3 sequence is CASSQGTDPTNEKLFF. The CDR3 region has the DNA TGCGCCAGCAGCCAGGGGACAGACCCAACTAATGAAAAACTGTTTTTT.

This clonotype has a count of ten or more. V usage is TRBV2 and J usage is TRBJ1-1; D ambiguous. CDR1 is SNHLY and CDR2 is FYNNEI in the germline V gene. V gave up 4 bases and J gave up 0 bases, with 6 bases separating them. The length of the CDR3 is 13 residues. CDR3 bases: TGTGCCAGCAGTGGTGGCCTGAACACTGAAGCTTTCTTT. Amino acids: CASSGGLNTEAFF.

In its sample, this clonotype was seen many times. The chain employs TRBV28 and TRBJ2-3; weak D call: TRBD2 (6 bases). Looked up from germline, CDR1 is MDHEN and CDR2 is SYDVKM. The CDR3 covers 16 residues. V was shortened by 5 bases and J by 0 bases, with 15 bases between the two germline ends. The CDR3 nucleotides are TGTGCCAGCAGTCACCCGGGACTTCCAAGCACAGATACGCAGTATTTT. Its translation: CASSHPGLPSTDTQYF.

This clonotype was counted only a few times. CDR3 region: CASSLRDSMYNEQFF. In DNA, the CDR3 is TGTGCCAGCAGCTTAAGGGACTCAATGTACAATGAGCAGTTCTTC. The chain recombines TRBV7-3 with TRBJ2-1; tentative D call: TRBD2 (6 bases). The CDR3 has 15 amino acids. The V end was cut by 1 base, the J end by 4 bases, with 11 bases between. The germline V gene encodes CDR1 SGHTA and CDR2 FQGTGA.